The 23 T cell receptor beta chains presented below share a single source sample, sequenced in a study of response to subunit inactivated influenza vaccine. TCRdb re-analysed the RT-PCR reads in MiXCR, keeping a single row per CDR3 protein. The sample has 500,000 to 750,000 distinct CDR3 sequences, approximately 14% seen once. The input for sequencing was PBMCs from blood, taken about 11 days after vaccination. The source of these receptors is a man in his fifties or sixties who received an inactivated influenza vaccine.

Ten or more counts support this clonotype. This chain links TRBV12-3 or TRBV12-4 with TRBJ1-2; 8 positions match TRBD1. The CDR3 extends over 15 amino acids. Trimming cost V 0 bases and J 6 bases; bases outside gene matches: 6. The CDR3 spells CASSLASGQGHGYTF. The CDR3 nucleotides read TGTGCCAGCAGTTTAGCGTCCGGACAGGGTCATGGCTACACCTTC.

This clonotype was detected only once. The chain employs TRBV29-1 and TRBJ2-1, with 7 positions matching TRBD2. CDR1 is SQVTM, CDR2 ANQGSEA, per germline. Trimming cost V 5 bases and J 8 bases; bases outside gene matches: 12. The CDR3 sequence is 14 residues long. The DNA for the CDR3 is TGCAGCGTTACCCCAGGCGCGGCGGGGGATGAGCAGTTCTTC. The encoded protein is CSVTPGAAGDEQFF.

This clonotype came up many times. The CDR3 loop reads CASSLGGSKTETQYF. The CDR3 nucleotides read TGTGCCAGCAGCTTAGGAGGCTCAAAGACAGAGACCCAGTACTTC. The genes are TRBV7-6 and TRBJ2-5; no clear D gene. V was shortened by 1 base and J by 4 bases, with 13 bases between the two germline ends. Per the germline V gene, CDR1 is SGHVS and CDR2 is FNYEAQ. The CDR3 runs 15 residues.

This clonotype occurred a few times. V usage is TRBV6-2 or TRBV6-3 and J usage is TRBJ2-7; the D is unclear. This CDR3 spans 15 amino acids. Germline CDR1 reads MNHEY; CDR2 reads SVGEGT. The V and J ends lost 6 bases and 3 bases respectively, with 18 bases between them. The CDR3 spells CASSSSRLGLYEQYF. The CDR3 nucleotides are TGTGCCAGCAGCTCTAGTCGGCTGGGCCTCTACGAGCAGTACTTC.

The chain recombines TRBV25-1 with TRBJ1-1; no firm D call. The CDR3 is 13 amino acids. V lost 5 bases and J lost 2, with 9 bases in between. Germline CDR1 is MGHDK and CDR2 is SYGVNS. This CDR3 reads CASSTYPNTEAFF. Written as DNA, the CDR3 is TGTGCCAGCAGTACTTACCCAAACACTGAAGCTTTCTTT.

This clonotype has only a few counts. The chain combines TRBV6-1 with TRBJ2-3; unclear D gene. CDR1 is MNHNS, CDR2 SASEGT, per germline. Trimming shortened V by 9 bases and J by 6 bases, and 7 bases separated the two germline ends. The CDR3 consists of 10 residues. The CDR3 DNA follows: TGTGCCAGTTACCTGGATACGCAGTATTTT. This gives the protein CASYLDTQYF.

This clonotype was picked up a small number of times. The CDR3 reads CSARLAYEQYF. CDR3 sequence (DNA): TGCAGTGCCAGACTGGCTTACGAGCAGTACTTC. The rearrangement links TRBV20-1 to TRBJ2-7; D remains unclear. Germline V gene lookup returns CDR1 DFQATT and CDR2 SNEGSKA (reference sequence). This CDR3 has 11 residues. Trimming shortened V by 6 bases and J by 4 bases, and 10 bases separated the two germline ends.

The chain employs TRBV7-9 and TRBJ1-4; possibly TRBD1 for D (5 bases). CDR3 length: 14 residues. Deletions cut 0 bases from V and 3 bases from J, with 5 bases between. Germline lookup yields CDR1 SEHNR and CDR2 FQNEAQ (reference sequence). The CDR3 nucleotides read TGTGCCAGCAGCTTAGCACAGGCTAATGAAAAACTGTTTTTT. It encodes CASSLAQANEKLFF. Using reference TRBV7-9 and TRBJ1-4 for the parts outside the CDR3, the full variable domain is DTGVSQNPRHKITKRGQNVTFRCDPISEHNRLYWYRQTLGQGPEFLTYFQNEAQLEKSRLLSDRFSAERPKGSFSTLEIQRTEQGDSAMYLCASSLAQANEKLFFGSGTQLSVL.

The chain has TRBV25-1 and TRBJ2-1, with TRBD2 matching over 10 bases. The germline CDR1 and CDR2 sequences are MGHDK and SYGVNS. Trimming cost V 8 bases and J 9 bases; bases outside gene matches: 7. This CDR3 is 13 amino acids long. The CDR3 protein is CASSSGTSAEQFF. DNA for the CDR3: TGTGCCAGCTCGTCCGGGACTAGCGCTGAGCAGTTCTTC.

Of note for this clonotype: Germline and junction disagree at one end, which may indicate a read error. J is TRBJ2-2 and V is TRBV5-5, with TRBD1 matching over 7 bases. CDR3 length equals 14 residues. In germline, CDR1 is SGHKS, CDR2 YYEKEE (reference sequence). In DNA form, the CDR3 reads TGTGCCAGCAGCTTGGTACAGGGGACCGGGGAGCTGTCTTTT. It is translated as CASSLVQGTGELSF.

In its sample, this clonotype was seen a few times. The chain couples TRBV20-1 to TRBJ1-3; TRBD1 agrees at 7 bases. The ends lost 4 bases at V and 4 bases at J; junction bases unmatched: 4. CDR1 is DFQATT, CDR2 SNEGSKA, per germline (reference sequence). The CDR3 runs 13 residues. The CDR3 loop reads CSATPGQGNTIYF. DNA of the CDR3: TGCAGTGCTACCCCGGGACAGGGAAACACCATATATTTT.

This chain uses TRBV5-1 with TRBJ2-1; the match to TRBD2 covers 13 bases. This CDR3 contains 17 residues. Germline V gives CDR1 SGHRS, CDR2 YFSETQ. V was clipped by 0 bases and J by 6 bases; unmatched bases: 6. CDR3 sequence (DNA): TGCGCCAGCAGCTTGGAAGGCGGGACTAGCGGGGCCAATGAGCAGTTCTTC. Protein sequence: CASSLEGGTSGANEQFF.

The chain has TRBV13 and TRBJ1-2; D uncertain. Germline-derived CDR1 and CDR2 are PRHDT and FYEKMQ (reference sequence). Trimming shortened V by 10 bases and J by 13 bases, and 22 bases separated the two germline ends. This CDR3 has 12 amino acids. CDR3 in amino acids: CAMGSGLLCCTF. CDR3 nucleotides: TGTGCCATGGGCTCCGGGCTCCTCTGCTGCACCTTC. The full variable domain, rest sourced from reference TRBV13 and TRBJ1-2, is AAGVIQSPRHLIKEKRETATLKCYPIPRHDTVYWYQQGPGQDPQFLISFYEKMQSDKGSIPDRFSAQQFSDYHSELNMSSLELGDSALYFCAMGSGLLCCTFGSGTRLTVV.

This clonotype was picked up many times. The V and J genes are TRBV29-1 and TRBJ1-1; D gene uncertain. The CDR3 runs to 16 residues. Trimming cost V 1 base and J 7 bases, with 22 bases left between them. Per germline, CDR1 SQVTM and CDR2 ANQGSEA. The CDR3 coding sequence is TGCAGCGTTGAAGCTGGACGCCGAGGAGGGTGGGTTGAAGCTTTCTTT. This codes for CSVEAGRRGGWVEAFF. The complete variable domain, with remaining parts taken from reference TRBV29-1 and TRBJ1-1, reads SAVISQKPSRDICQRGTSLTIQCQVDSQVTMMFWYRQQPGQSLTLIATANQGSEATYESGFVIDKFPISRPNLTFSTLTVSNMSPEDSSIYLCSVEAGRRGGWVEAFFGQGTRLTVV.

This clonotype was seen only a few times. This chain uses TRBV29-1 with TRBJ2-3; D is unclear. Per the germline V gene, CDR1 is SQVTM and CDR2 is ANQGSEA. The V end lost 1 base, the J end lost 1 base, and 3 bases lay between the germline ends. This CDR3 comprises 12 residues. CDR3 amino acids: CSVEVGTDTQYF. Written as DNA, the CDR3 is TGCAGCGTTGAAGTCGGCACAGATACGCAGTATTTT.

There are a few counts of this clonotype. The chain employs TRBV12-3 or TRBV12-4 and TRBJ2-5; 8 bases match TRBD1. The CDR3 runs to 14 residues. Unmatched junction bases numbered 8, after V lost 6 bases and J lost 5 bases. The CDR3 DNA is TGTGCCAGCAGCCGTAGACAGGGGTGGGAGACCCAGTACTTC. Encoded protein: CASSRRQGWETQYF.

The V and J genes are TRBV11-2 and TRBJ2-5; tentatively, D is TRBD2 (5 bases). Between the trimmed V and J ends, which lost 5 bases and 0 bases, there was a span of 7 bases. The CDR3 is made up of 13 amino acids. Germline CDR1 reads SGHAT; CDR2 reads FQNNGV. CDR3 region: CASSRGYQETQYF. CDR3 sequence (DNA): TGTGCCAGCAGCCGCGGGTACCAAGAGACCCAGTACTTC.

There are many counts of this clonotype. This chain joins TRBV2 and TRBJ2-5, with D unresolved. CDR1 is SNHLY and CDR2 is FYNNEI in the germline V gene. Trimming removed 1 base from V and 7 bases from J, with 13 bases in between. This CDR3 is built from 14 residues. CDR3 region: CASSEVLSSGTQYF. CDR3 DNA sequence: TGTGCCAGCAGTGAAGTCTTATCTTCCGGGACCCAGTACTTC.

The chain is built from TRBV3-1 and TRBJ2-2, with 7 bases identical to TRBD2. The length of the CDR3 is 19 residues. J gave up 5 bases and V 1 base, and 16 bases lay outside the gene matches. The V gene's germline CDR1 is LGHDT and CDR2 YNNKEL (reference sequence). CDR3 nucleotide sequence: TGTGCCAGCAGCCAAGTCTCCAGTGTGGGAGGGCCAGGTACCGGGGAGCTGTTTTTT. Protein sequence: CASSQVSSVGGPGTGELFF.

The chain has TRBV11-2 and TRBJ1-1; 9 nucleotides agree with TRBD1. Germline-derived CDR1 and CDR2 are SGHAT and FQNNGV. V shed 5 bases, J shed 3 bases, and the junction held 4 bases outside the gene matches. This CDR3 region has 14 residues. In DNA, the CDR3 is TGTGCCAGCAGCGCGGGACAGGGTTACACTGAAGCTTTCTTT. Translated: CASSAGQGYTEAFF.

The sample holds many counts of this clonotype. V usage is TRBV12-3 or TRBV12-4 and J usage is TRBJ1-4, with D perhaps matching TRBD1 (5 bases). The CDR3 sequence is 14 residues long. The V end was cut by 6 bases, the J end by 2 bases, with 10 bases between. CDR3 DNA sequence: TGTGCCAGCAGGCCGACAGTGACTAATGAAAAACTGTTTTTT. Amino acid sequence: CASRPTVTNEKLFF.

This clonotype was counted many times. The chain links TRBV30 to TRBJ2-1; D call uncertain. CDR1 GTSNPN and CDR2 SVGIG come from the germline V gene (reference sequence). The V end lost 0 bases, the J end lost 9 bases, and 3 bases lay between the germline ends. The CDR3 is made up of 10 amino acids. CDR3 sequence reads: CAWSVREQFF. The CDR3 DNA follows: TGTGCCTGGAGTGTACGTGAGCAGTTCTTC.

Ten or more counts support this clonotype. V and J are TRBV29-1 and TRBJ2-5; D possibly corresponds to TRBD2 (6 bases). With 7 bases removed from V and 2 bases from J, the gap between germline ends came to 17 bases. Germline V gives CDR1 SQVTM, CDR2 ANQGSEA. The CDR3 is 14 amino acids. The chain's CDR3 is CSAVKSAGQETQYF. For the CDR3, the DNA is TGCAGCGCGGTAAAGTCGGCGGGACAAGAGACCCAGTACTTC.